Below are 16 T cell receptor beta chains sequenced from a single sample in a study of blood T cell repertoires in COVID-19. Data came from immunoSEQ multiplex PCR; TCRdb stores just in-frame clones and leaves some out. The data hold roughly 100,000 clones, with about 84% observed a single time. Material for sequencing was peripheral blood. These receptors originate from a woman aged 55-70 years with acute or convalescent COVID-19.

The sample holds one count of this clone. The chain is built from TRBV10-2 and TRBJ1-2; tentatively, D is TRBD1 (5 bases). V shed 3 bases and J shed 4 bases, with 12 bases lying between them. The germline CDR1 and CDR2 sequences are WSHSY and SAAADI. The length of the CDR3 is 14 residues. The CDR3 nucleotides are TGCGCCAGCAGTGAAGTCGACAGCATCTATGGCTACACCTTC. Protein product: CASSEVDSIYGYTF.

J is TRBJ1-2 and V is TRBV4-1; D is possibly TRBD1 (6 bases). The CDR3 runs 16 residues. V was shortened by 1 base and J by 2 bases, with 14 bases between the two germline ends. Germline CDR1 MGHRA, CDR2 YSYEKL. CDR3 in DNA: TGCGCCAGCAGCCAAGGGTCAGGACAGTTGAACTATGGCTACACCTTC. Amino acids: CASSQGSGQLNYGYTF.

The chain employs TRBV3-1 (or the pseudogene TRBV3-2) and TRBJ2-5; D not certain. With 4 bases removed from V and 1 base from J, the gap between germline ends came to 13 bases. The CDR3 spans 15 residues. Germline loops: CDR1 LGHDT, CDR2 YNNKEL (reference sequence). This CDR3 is CASSRLFRSQETQYF. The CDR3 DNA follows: TGTGCCAGCAGCCGTTTGTTCAGATCCCAAGAGACCCAGTACTTC.

The DNA for the CDR3 is TGTGCCAGCTCACCGGTCGGCCCGGGACAGAGCGATTCACCCCTCCACTTT. Encoded protein: CASSPVGPGQSDSPLHF. J is TRBJ1-6 and V is TRBV18; TRBD1 aligns across 7 bases. Germline trimming cut 3 bases from V and 8 bases from J; bases unmatched to any gene: 13. The V gene's germline CDR1 is KGHSH and CDR2 LQKENI. CDR3 length equals 17 residues.

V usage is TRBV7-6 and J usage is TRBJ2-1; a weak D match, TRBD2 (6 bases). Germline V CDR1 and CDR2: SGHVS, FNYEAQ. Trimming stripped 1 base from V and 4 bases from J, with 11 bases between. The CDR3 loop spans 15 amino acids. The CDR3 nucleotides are TGTGCCAGCAGCTTAGATGGGGGGTCTTACAATGAGCAGTTCTTC. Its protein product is CASSLDGGSYNEQFF.

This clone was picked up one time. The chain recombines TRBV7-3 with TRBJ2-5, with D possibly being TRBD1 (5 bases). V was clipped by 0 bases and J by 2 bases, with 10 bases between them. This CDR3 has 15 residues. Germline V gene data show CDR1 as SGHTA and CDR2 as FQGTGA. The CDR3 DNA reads TGTGCCAGCAGCTTAACAGGGGTACAACAAGAGACCCAGTACTTC. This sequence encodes CASSLTGVQQETQYF.

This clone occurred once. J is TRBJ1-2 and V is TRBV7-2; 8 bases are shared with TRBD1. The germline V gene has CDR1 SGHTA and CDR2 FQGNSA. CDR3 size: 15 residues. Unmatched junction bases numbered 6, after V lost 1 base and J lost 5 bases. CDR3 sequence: CASSLGGQASYGYTF. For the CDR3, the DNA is TGTGCCAGCAGCTTAGGGGGACAGGCTTCATATGGCTACACCTTC.

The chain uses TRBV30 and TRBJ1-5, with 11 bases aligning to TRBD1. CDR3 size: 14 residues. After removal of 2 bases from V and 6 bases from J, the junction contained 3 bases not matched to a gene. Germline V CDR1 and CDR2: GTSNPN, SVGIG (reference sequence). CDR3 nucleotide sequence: TGTGCCTGGAGTCGGACAGGGGGCGGTCAGCCCCAGCATTTT. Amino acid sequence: CAWSRTGGGQPQHF.

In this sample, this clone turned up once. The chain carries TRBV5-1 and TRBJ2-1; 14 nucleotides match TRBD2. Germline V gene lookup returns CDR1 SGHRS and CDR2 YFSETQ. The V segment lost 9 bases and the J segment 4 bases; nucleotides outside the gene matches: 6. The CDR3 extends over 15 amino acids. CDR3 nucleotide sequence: TGCGCCACCGCGACTAGCGGGGGGGTTTACAATGAGCAGTTCTTC. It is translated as CATATSGGVYNEQFF.

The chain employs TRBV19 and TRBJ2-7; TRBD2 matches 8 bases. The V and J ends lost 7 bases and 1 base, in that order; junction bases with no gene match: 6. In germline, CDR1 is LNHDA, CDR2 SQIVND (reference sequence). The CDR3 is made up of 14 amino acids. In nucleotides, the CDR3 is TGTGCCAGTAAGTGGCGGGAGGAATCCTACGAGCAGTACTTC. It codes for CASKWREESYEQYF.

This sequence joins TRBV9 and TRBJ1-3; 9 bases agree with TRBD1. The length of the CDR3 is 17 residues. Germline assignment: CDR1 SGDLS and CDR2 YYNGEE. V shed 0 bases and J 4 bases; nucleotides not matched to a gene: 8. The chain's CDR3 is CASSVDPGQGLGNTIYF. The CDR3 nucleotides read TGTGCCAGCAGCGTAGATCCCGGACAGGGGTTGGGAAACACCATATATTTT.

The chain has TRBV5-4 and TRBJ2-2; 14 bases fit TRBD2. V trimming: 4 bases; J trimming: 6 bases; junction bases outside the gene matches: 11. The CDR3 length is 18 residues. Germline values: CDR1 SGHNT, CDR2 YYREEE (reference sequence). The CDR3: CASSNDPGLAGGSGELFF. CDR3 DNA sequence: TGTGCCAGCAGCAATGACCCTGGACTAGCGGGAGGCTCCGGGGAGCTGTTTTTT.

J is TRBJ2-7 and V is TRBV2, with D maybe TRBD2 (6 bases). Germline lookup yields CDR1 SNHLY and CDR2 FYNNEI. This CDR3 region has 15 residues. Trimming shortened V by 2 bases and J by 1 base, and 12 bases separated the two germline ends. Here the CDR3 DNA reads TGTGCCAGCAGTGAAACGCGGGGCGTATCCTACGAGCAGTACTTC. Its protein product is CASSETRGVSYEQYF.

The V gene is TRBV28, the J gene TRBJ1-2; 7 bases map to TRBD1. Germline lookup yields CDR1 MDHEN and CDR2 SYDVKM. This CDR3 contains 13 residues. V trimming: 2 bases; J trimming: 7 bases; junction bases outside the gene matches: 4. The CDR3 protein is CASSLERGRGYTF. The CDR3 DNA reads TGTGCCAGCAGTTTAGAGAGGGGGCGTGGCTACACCTTC.

The CDR3 spells CASSPPGTGISGNTIYF. CDR3 sequence (DNA): TGTGCCAGCTCACCACCCGGGACAGGGATTTCTGGAAACACCATATATTTT. V usage is TRBV18 and J usage is TRBJ1-3; 9 nucleotides match TRBD1. In germline, CDR1 is KGHSH, CDR2 LQKENI. This CDR3 spans 17 amino acids. The ends lost 0 bases at V and 1 base at J; junction bases unmatched: 4.

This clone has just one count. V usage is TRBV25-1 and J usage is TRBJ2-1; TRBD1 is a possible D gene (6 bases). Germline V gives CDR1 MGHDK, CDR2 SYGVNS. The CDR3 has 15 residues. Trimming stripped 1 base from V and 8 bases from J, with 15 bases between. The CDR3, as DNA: TGTGCCAGCAGTGAATCCAGGGGTACTATGGATGAGCAGTTCTTC. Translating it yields CASSESRGTMDEQFF.